This entry lists 29 T cell receptor beta chains sequenced from one sample in a study of blood T cell repertoires in COVID-19. TCRdb keeps only in-frame clones here, not all; method: immunoSEQ multiplex PCR. The sample contains 100,000 to 150,000 clones, around 87% of which appear only once. The sequencing sample was made of peripheral blood. These receptors were collected from a man aged 45-60 years with acute or convalescent COVID-19.

The chain is built from TRBV30 and TRBJ1-2, with D possibly being TRBD1 (5 bases). Germline CDR1 GTSNPN, CDR2 SVGIG (reference sequence). The CDR3 is 13 residues long. V dropped 1 base and J dropped 7 bases, with 13 bases sitting between them. The chain's CDR3 is CAWSEGYRTGYTF. Written as DNA, the CDR3 is TGTGCCTGGAGTGAAGGGTACAGGACTGGCTACACCTTC.

DNA for the CDR3: TGTGCCACCTCTCGGCAGGGGGCCAGGGAGACTGAAGCTTTCTTT. Translated, it gives CATSRQGARETEAFF. The V call is TRBV24-1, the J call TRBJ1-1; 8 bases fit TRBD1. The V gene end was trimmed by 9 bases and the J gene end by 5 bases; junction bases not matched to a gene: 13. The CDR3 contains 15 residues. Germline values: CDR1 KGHDR, CDR2 SFDVKD.

This chain links TRBV7-2 with TRBJ2-1, with TRBD2 matching over 11 bases. V lost 1 base, J lost 9 bases, and 11 bases stayed unmatched. The CDR3 runs to 17 residues. Germline CDR1 is SGHTA and CDR2 is FQGNSA. The CDR3 reads CASSLGPISGRATEQFF. The CDR3 DNA reads TGTGCCAGCAGCTTAGGACCGATTAGCGGGAGGGCCACTGAGCAGTTCTTC.

The rearrangement joins TRBV19 to TRBJ1-4; 8 bases line up with TRBD1. This CDR3 region has 14 residues. The V and J ends lost 9 bases and 2 bases, in that order; junction bases with no gene match: 5. Germline V gene sequence: CDR1 LNHDA, CDR2 SQIVND (reference sequence). For the CDR3, the DNA is TGTGCCAGCGATAGGACAGGGACTAATGAAAAACTGTTTTTT. Its protein product is CASDRTGTNEKLFF.

The CDR3 here is CASSLGSGWTNEKLFF. The CDR3 DNA reads TGTGCCAGCAGCTTGGGGTCGGGGTGGACTAATGAAAAACTGTTTTTT. This chain uses TRBV11-2 with TRBJ1-4, with D hard to call. Per the germline V gene, CDR1 is SGHAT and CDR2 is FQNNGV. The CDR3 has 16 residues. Trimming pared 3 bases from V and 2 bases from J, leaving 13 bases between.

The V call is TRBV7-8, the J call TRBJ1-1; D gene unclear. Trimming took 0 bases from V and 1 from J, leaving 12 bases between them. The CDR3 has 16 amino acids. Germline lookup yields CDR1 SGHVS and CDR2 FQNEAQ. Here the CDR3 DNA reads TGTGCCAGCAGCTTAGCGCTTTCACACCCGAACACTGAAGCTTTCTTT. It specifies CASSLALSHPNTEAFF.

V usage is TRBV5-6 and J usage is TRBJ2-5; TRBD2 matches 11 bases. Germline-derived CDR1 and CDR2 are SGHDT and YYEEEE. This CDR3 contains 16 residues. The ends lost 0 bases at V and 5 bases at J; junction bases unmatched: 6. This CDR3 is CASSLVAGGPSETQYF. CDR3 sequence (DNA): TGTGCCAGCAGCTTGGTAGCGGGAGGGCCCTCGGAGACCCAGTACTTC.

J is TRBJ2-1 and V is TRBV5-1, with 11 nucleotides matching TRBD2. V lost 3 bases, J lost 5 bases, and 1 base stayed unmatched. This CDR3 has 14 residues. The germline gives CDR1 SGHRS, CDR2 YFSETQ. The CDR3 nucleotides read TGCGCCAGCAGCTCGACTAGCGGGAACAATGAGCAGTTCTTC. Translated, it gives CASSSTSGNNEQFF. Using reference TRBV5-1 and TRBJ2-1 for the parts outside the CDR3, the full variable domain is KAGVTQTPRYLIKTRGQQVTLSCSPISGHRSVSWYQQTPGQGLQFLFEYFSETQRNKGNFPGRFSGRQFSNSRSEMNVSTLELGDSALYLCASSSTSGNNEQFFGPGTRLTVL.

The chain joins TRBV7-2 to TRBJ2-3; TRBD2 matches 8 bases. Germline V gene data show CDR1 as SGHTA and CDR2 as FQGNSA. The ends lost 5 bases at V and 3 bases at J; junction bases unmatched: 10. The CDR3 covers 16 residues. DNA of the CDR3: TGTGCCAGCAGCCCAACGGTACTAGCGGAGACAGATACGCAGTATTTT. Protein: CASSPTVLAETDTQYF. The whole variable domain, remainder taken from reference TRBV7-2 and TRBJ2-3, is GAGVSQSPSNKVTEKGKDVELRCDPISGHTALYWYRQSLGQGLEFLIYFQGNSAPDKSGLPSDRFSAERTGGSVSTLTIQRTQQEDSAVYLCASSPTVLAETDTQYFGPGTRLTVL.

For the CDR3, the DNA is TGTGCCAGCAGGGCTAGCGGGACAAATGAGCAGTTCTTC. Translating it yields CASRASGTNEQFF. The chain carries TRBV12-3 or TRBV12-4 and TRBJ2-1, with TRBD2 matching over 9 bases. V lost 6 bases to trimming and J lost 7 bases; unmatched junction nucleotides: 4. This CDR3 region has 13 residues.

V usage is TRBV6-6 and J usage is TRBJ1-2, with 9 bases that match TRBD1. The CDR3 totals 13 residues. The J segment lost 8 bases and the V segment lost 5 bases, leaving 6 bases of the junction unmatched. Germline V lookup: CDR1 MNHNY, CDR2 SVGAGI (reference sequence). The CDR3 loop is CASSPGTGRGYTF. The CDR3 DNA reads TGTGCCAGCAGTCCAGGGACAGGGAGAGGCTACACCTTC.

This chain joins TRBV11-1 and TRBJ2-5; perhaps TRBD2 as D (6 bases). Deletions cut 4 bases from V and 4 bases from J, with 13 bases between. Germline assignment: CDR1 SGHAT and CDR2 FQDESV (reference sequence). This CDR3 is built from 14 residues. CDR3 in DNA: TGTGCCAGCAGCTCTATCGGGGGAGCAGAGACCCAGTACTTC. It codes for CASSSIGGAETQYF.

The rearrangement uses TRBV25-1 and TRBJ2-7; D unresolved. Germline CDR1 is MGHDK and CDR2 is SYGVNS. Deletions cut 3 bases from V and 4 bases from J, with 7 bases between. This CDR3 comprises 12 residues. CDR3 nucleotides: TGTGCCAGCAGTGATTTCATGTACGAGCAGTACTTC. This translates into CASSDFMYEQYF.

The rearrangement joins TRBV9 to TRBJ1-1, with a tentative D call TRBD1 (6 bases). Germline CDR1 reads SGDLS; CDR2 reads YYNGEE. Trimming took off 0 bases at V and 5 bases at J, with 14 bases between the two ends. The CDR3 consists of 15 residues. For the CDR3, the DNA is TGTGCCAGCAGCGTAGATTCGGGGGGCGGGACTGAAGCTTTCTTT. Its translation is CASSVDSGGGTEAFF.

The chain recombines TRBV30 with TRBJ1-2; 12 bases are a match to TRBD1. Germline V gene lookup returns CDR1 GTSNPN and CDR2 SVGIG (reference sequence). Unmatched junction bases numbered 11, after V lost 4 bases and J lost 8 bases. This CDR3 has 15 amino acids. CDR3 protein: CAWTFPGTGGHGYTF. CDR3 in DNA: TGTGCCTGGACCTTCCCCGGGACAGGGGGCCACGGCTACACCTTC.

The rearrangement links TRBV7-9 to TRBJ2-3; D not resolved. The CDR3 runs to 14 residues. Germline loops: CDR1 SEHNR, CDR2 FQNEAQ (reference sequence). The V end was cut by 3 bases, the J end by 4 bases, with 11 bases between. CDR3 region: CASSFSRTSDTQYF. The CDR3 nucleotides are TGTGCCAGCAGCTTCTCGCGTACCTCAGATACGCAGTATTTT.

The rearrangement links TRBV3-1 (or the pseudogene TRBV3-2) to TRBJ2-4; TRBD1 aligns across 8 bases. In germline, CDR1 is LGHDT, CDR2 YNNKEL (reference sequence). The CDR3 runs 19 residues. The V and J ends lost 3 bases and 0 bases, in that order; junction bases with no gene match: 13. The CDR3 DNA follows: TGTGCCAGCAGCCACCTCAGGGGGCACGGAGCTCTAGCCAAAAACATTCAGTACTTC. This codes for CASSHLRGHGALAKNIQYF.

Written as DNA, the CDR3 is TGTGCCAGCAGGAGACAGGACTATGGCTACACCTTC. Amino acid sequence: CASRRQDYGYTF. The chain has TRBV12-3 or TRBV12-4 and TRBJ1-2; D perhaps matches TRBD1 (6 bases). This CDR3 contains 12 residues. Trimming left V 6 bases short and J 3 bases short, with 8 bases between.

The chain has TRBV6-1 and TRBJ2-3; 12 positions match TRBD2. The CDR3 spans 17 residues. The V and J ends lost 4 bases and 8 bases, in that order; junction bases with no gene match: 13. Germline V gives CDR1 MNHNS, CDR2 SASEGT. The CDR3 DNA reads as TGTGCCAGCAGTGCCCCGACTAGCGGGAGCTCCGGAGGTACGCAGTATTTT. Amino acids: CASSAPTSGSSGGTQYF.

This clone appeared a single time. This chain uses TRBV30 with TRBJ1-4, with 8 positions matching TRBD1. Germline trimming cut 1 base from V and 7 bases from J; bases unmatched to any gene: 2. Germline V gene data show CDR1 as GTSNPN and CDR2 as SVGIG (reference sequence). This CDR3 is built from 13 residues. CDR3 sequence: CAWSGTGSEKLFF. CDR3 coding DNA: TGTGCCTGGAGTGGGACAGGGAGTGAAAAACTGTTTTTT.

The chain joins TRBV5-1 to TRBJ2-7; 10 positions agree with TRBD1. Germline V lookup: CDR1 SGHRS, CDR2 YFSETQ. The CDR3 covers 14 residues. V shed 6 bases, J shed 2 bases, and the junction held 5 bases outside the gene matches. The CDR3 sequence is CASKRTGGAYEQYF. CDR3 bases: TGCGCCAGCAAAAGGACAGGGGGAGCCTACGAGCAGTACTTC.

V gene TRBV29-1 combines with J gene TRBJ2-1; 10 bases are a match to TRBD2. The V and J ends lost 4 bases and 7 bases, in that order; junction bases with no gene match: 4. The CDR3 runs to 13 residues. Germline values: CDR1 SQVTM, CDR2 ANQGSEA. This chain's CDR3 is CSVVPSGRNEQFF. The CDR3, as DNA: TGCAGCGTTGTACCTAGCGGGAGAAATGAGCAGTTCTTC.

This chain links TRBV11-3 with TRBJ2-1, with D maybe TRBD2 (6 bases). Germline V gives CDR1 SGHNT, CDR2 YENEEA. This CDR3 is built from 18 residues. The V gene lost 0 bases and the J gene lost 0 bases, with 15 bases spanning the gap. The CDR3 sequence: CASSLEFRLDYSYNEQFF. CDR3 nucleotides: TGTGCCAGCAGCTTAGAATTCCGACTAGACTACTCCTACAATGAGCAGTTCTTC.

V and J are TRBV3-1 (or the pseudogene TRBV3-2) and TRBJ2-7; a possible D gene is TRBD1 (6 bases). Germline CDR1 LGHDT, CDR2 YNNKEL (reference sequence). The V and J ends lost 1 base and 5 bases respectively, with 9 bases between them. CDR3 length: 13 amino acids. The CDR3 sequence: CASSQGRGDEQYF. The CDR3, as DNA: TGTGCCAGCAGCCAAGGCAGGGGAGACGAGCAGTACTTC.

This clone was seen more than once but under ten times. The V gene is TRBV10-3, the J gene TRBJ2-7; D is unclear. This CDR3 has 13 amino acids. The germline gives CDR1 ENHRY, CDR2 SYGVKD. Trimming took off 1 base at V and 6 bases at J, with 10 bases between the two ends. The CDR3 DNA reads as TGTGCCATCAGTGAGTTGCGGTATCTCGAGCAGTACTTC. Translating gives CAISELRYLEQYF.

This rearrangement joins TRBV5-1 to TRBJ1-5; tentative D call: TRBD1 (6 bases). This CDR3 region has 14 residues. Trimming shortened V by 0 bases and J by 7 bases, and 11 bases separated the two germline ends. Germline V gene sequence: CDR1 SGHRS, CDR2 YFSETQ. CDR3 DNA: TGCGCCAGCAGCTTGGGGGGGCTTGGACAGCCCCAGCATTTT. This encodes CASSLGGLGQPQHF.

V usage is TRBV27 and J usage is TRBJ2-3; 7 positions agree with TRBD2. The CDR3 has 18 residues. V dropped 4 bases and J dropped 2; count of bases not matched to a gene: 15. Germline CDR1 and CDR2: MNHEY and SMNVEV (reference sequence). The CDR3 loop reads CASSSYRMSSGYTDTQYF. CDR3 bases: TGTGCCAGCAGTTCCTACCGGATGTCTAGCGGTTACACAGATACGCAGTATTTT.

The V and J genes are TRBV24-1 and TRBJ2-3, with D tentatively TRBD1 (6 bases). The ends were cut back, 8 bases at V and 2 bases at J, with 16 bases in the middle. Germline lookup yields CDR1 KGHDR and CDR2 SFDVKD. The length of the CDR3 is 15 residues. The CDR3 nucleotides are TGTGCCACCAATGACAGGAAAGGGGCCACAGATACGCAGTATTTT. Protein product: CATNDRKGATDTQYF.

The rearrangement uses TRBV27 and TRBJ1-1; 9 bases are a match to TRBD1. This CDR3 is built from 17 residues. Germline CDR1 reads MNHEY; CDR2 reads SMNVEV (reference sequence). The V gene end was trimmed by 6 bases and the J gene end by 3 bases; junction bases not matched to a gene: 14. This CDR3 is CASRKGQGAGLDTEAFF. The CDR3 bases are TGTGCCAGCAGAAAGGGACAGGGCGCGGGGTTGGACACTGAAGCTTTCTTT.